The clone carrying this T cell receptor beta chain was seen many times. Time point denoted: sample taken at primary tumor resection. Whole RNA, isolated from tumor, nontumor lung or frozen PBMC, was sequenced without prior sorting. This record comes from a study of spatial heterogeneity in lung cancer. Study-level background: Compared with alpha-chain sequences, beta-chain sequences were consistently detected in greater numbers. As counted in raw reads, each unique TCR and UMI combination appeared more than ten times on average.

Every molecule of TCR cDNA had its own unique molecular identifier. TCRdb recomputed calls from the 5' RACE reads with MiXCR, one row per CDR3 protein. The sample lists under 100,000 distinct CDR3 sequences, around 9% occurring once. CDR1 DFQATT and CDR2 SNEGSKA come from the germline V gene (reference sequence). The CDR3 spans 14 residues. The ends lost 4 bases at V and 7 bases at J; junction bases unmatched: 5. Here the sequenced sample was PBMCs, taken at surgery. The source of this sequence is a male donor with early-stage non-small cell lung cancer. This rearrangement joins TRBV20-1 to TRBJ2-1; 12 nucleotides line up with TRBD2. The CDR3 sequence: CSAILAGGGNEQFF. The CDR3 DNA follows: TGCAGTGCTATACTAGCGGGGGGAGGGAATGAGCAGTTCTTC.